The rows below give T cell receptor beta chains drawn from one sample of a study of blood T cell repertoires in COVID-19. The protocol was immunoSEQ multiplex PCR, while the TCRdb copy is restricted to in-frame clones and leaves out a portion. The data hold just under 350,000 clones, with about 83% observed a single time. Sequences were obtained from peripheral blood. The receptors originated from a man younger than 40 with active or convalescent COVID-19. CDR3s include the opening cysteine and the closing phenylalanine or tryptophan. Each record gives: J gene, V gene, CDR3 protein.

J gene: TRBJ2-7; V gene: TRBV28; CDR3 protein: CASSAPGQHYEQYF
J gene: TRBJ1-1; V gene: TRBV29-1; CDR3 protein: CSVDAELNTEAFF
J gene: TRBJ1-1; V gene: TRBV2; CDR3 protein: CASTRRLNTEAFF
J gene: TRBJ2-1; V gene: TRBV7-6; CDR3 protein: CASSSARERGDNEQFF
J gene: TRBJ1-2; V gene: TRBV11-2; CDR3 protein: CASSGDIIYGYTF
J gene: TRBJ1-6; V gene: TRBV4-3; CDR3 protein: CASSHGPGTVNSPLHF
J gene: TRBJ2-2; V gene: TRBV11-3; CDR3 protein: CASSPSGGGATGELFF
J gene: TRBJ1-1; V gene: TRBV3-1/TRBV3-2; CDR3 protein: CASSQAENTEAFF
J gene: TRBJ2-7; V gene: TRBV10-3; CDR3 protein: CAIRTSGSDSYEQYF
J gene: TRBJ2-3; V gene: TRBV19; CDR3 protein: CASSIGGSADTQYF
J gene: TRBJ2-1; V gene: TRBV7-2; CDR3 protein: CASSPRTSGRLEQFF
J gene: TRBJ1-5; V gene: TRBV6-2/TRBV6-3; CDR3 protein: CASSYSTLNRGISNQPQHF
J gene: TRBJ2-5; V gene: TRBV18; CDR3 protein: CASSSGGGASETQYF
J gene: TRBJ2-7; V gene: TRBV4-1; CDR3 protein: CASSQEAGLSYEQYF
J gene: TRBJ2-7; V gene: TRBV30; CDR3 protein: CAWSVAGSGEQYF
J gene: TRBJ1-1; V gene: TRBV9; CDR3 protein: CASSVESGGLLKNTEAFF
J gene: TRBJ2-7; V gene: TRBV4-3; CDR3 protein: CASSRDRGSYEQYF
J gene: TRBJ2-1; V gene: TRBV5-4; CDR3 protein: CASSEEVSSYNEQFF
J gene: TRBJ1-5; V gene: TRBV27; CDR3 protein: CASSPGQGEQPQHF
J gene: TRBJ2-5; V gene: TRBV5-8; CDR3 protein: CASSLGPGTAQETQYF
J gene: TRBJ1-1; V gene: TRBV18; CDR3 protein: CAGGQGNTEAFF
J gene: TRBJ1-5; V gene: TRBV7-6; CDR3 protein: CASSLTGTQPQHF
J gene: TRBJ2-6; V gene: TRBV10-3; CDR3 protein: CAIGRGPSGANVLTF
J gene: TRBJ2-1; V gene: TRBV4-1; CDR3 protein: CASSQVDMGLTYNEQFF
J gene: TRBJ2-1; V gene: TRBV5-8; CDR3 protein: CASGSLGGQAYNEQFF
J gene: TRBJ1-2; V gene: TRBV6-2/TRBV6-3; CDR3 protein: CASSRAMRNYGYTF
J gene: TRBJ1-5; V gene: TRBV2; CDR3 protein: CASTGGVDNQPQHF
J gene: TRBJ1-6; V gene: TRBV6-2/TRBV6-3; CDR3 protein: CASSPDSSPLHF
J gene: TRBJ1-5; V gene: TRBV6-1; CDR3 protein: CASSEIGERNQPQHF
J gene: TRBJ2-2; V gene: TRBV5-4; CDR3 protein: CASSYNRGANTGELFF
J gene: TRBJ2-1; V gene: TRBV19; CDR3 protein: CASSVQDSWAYNEQFF
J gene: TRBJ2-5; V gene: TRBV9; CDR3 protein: CASSVGGIETQYF
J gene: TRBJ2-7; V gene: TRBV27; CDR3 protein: CASILIAGGSEQYF
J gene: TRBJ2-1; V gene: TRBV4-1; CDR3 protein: CASSLLRGKNEQFF
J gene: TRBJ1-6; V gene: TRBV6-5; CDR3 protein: CASSYGRGSALHF
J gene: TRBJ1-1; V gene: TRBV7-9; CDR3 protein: CASSLQDTEAFF
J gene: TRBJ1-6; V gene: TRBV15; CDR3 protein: CATSRTRGSSYNSPLHF
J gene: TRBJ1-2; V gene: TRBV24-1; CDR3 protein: CATSDPSPPHGYTF
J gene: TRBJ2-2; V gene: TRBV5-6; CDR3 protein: CASSLVGRFTGELFF
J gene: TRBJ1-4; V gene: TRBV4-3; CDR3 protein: CASSQDRLGSEKLFF
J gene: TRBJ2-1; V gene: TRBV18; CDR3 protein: CASSPFPGTSGYNEQFF